This note documents a single T cell receptor beta chain sequence. Its target is not known. This entry belongs to a study of graft-versus-host responses after intestinal transplantation. Overall study: The study gave all recipients anti-thymocyte globulin induction, then tacrolimus and steroids for 2 to 3 years.

TCRdb's table, derived via immunoSEQ multiplex PCR, lists solely in-frame clones and lacks some. The sample holds about 98,000 clones, roughly four fifths seen once. The CDR3 has 15 residues. Losses at the gene ends were 0 bases for V and 5 bases for J; bases not matched to a gene: 3. Germline assignment: CDR1 MNHNY and CDR2 SVGAGI (reference sequence). The TCR originated in a human donor who received an intestinal transplant. The gene calls are TRBV6-6 and TRBJ1-4; 7 bases match TRBD1. The sample consisted of unstimulated CD8+ T cells sorted from spleen or lymph node cells, taken before intestinal transplant. The chain's CDR3 is CASSYSTGSNEKLFF. The CDR3, as DNA: TGTGCCAGCAGTTACTCGACAGGGTCAAATGAAAAACTGTTTTTT.